The source of this T cell receptor (beta chain) is a study of siplizumab effects on memory and regulatory T cells. With V trimmed by 5 bases and J by 7 bases, 7 bases remained unmatched. This CDR3 contains 16 residues. Germline V gene sequence: CDR1 SEHNR, CDR2 FQNEAQ (reference sequence). The protocol was immunoSEQ multiplex PCR, while the TCRdb copy is restricted to in-frame clones and leaves out a portion. The sample consists of fewer than 130,000 clones, 92% of them appearing once. This clonotype was sampled from a human donor in good health. The sequenced sample consisted of CD4+ T cells sorted from blood. The J gene is TRBJ2-1, the V gene TRBV7-9, with 14 bases identical to TRBD2. The CDR3, as DNA: TGTGCCAGCAGCCCAGGGACTAGCGGGAGAGGGAATGAGCAGTTCTTC. It specifies CASSPGTSGRGNEQFF.